The T cell receptor beta chain described here comes from a study of cytomegalovirus exposure and HLA in healthy donors. This clone was found once. 60 Vbeta and 13 Jbeta primers were used in PCR. Clones were read by immunoSEQ multiplex PCR, and TCRdb kept only the in-frame ones, dropping some. Counted here are about 140,000 clones, 77% occurring once; the ten biggest clones make up roughly 3.7%. The CDR3 spans 16 residues. The V and J ends lost 3 bases and 2 bases, in that order; junction bases with no gene match: 7. Germline loops: CDR1 SGHAT, CDR2 FQDESV (reference sequence). The origin of this receptor is a male donor in good health and CMV-seronegative. Input material: PBMCs. The chain uses TRBV11-1 and TRBJ2-7; 10 bases fit TRBD1. The CDR3 DNA sequence: TGTGCCAGCAGCTTGGCCGGGACAGGGGCGCCCTACGAGCAGTACTTC. This translates into CASSLAGTGAPYEQYF.